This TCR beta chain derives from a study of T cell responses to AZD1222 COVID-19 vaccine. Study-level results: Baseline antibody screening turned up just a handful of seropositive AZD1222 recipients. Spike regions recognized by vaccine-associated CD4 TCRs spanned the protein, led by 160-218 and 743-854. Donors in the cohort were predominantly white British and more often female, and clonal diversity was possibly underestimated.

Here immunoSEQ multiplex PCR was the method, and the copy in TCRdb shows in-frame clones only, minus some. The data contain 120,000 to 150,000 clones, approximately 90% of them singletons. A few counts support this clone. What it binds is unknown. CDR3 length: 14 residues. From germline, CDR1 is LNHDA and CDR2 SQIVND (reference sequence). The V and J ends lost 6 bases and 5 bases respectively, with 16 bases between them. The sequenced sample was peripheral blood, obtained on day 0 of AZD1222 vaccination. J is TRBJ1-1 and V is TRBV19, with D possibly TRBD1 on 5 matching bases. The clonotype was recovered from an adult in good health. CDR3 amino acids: CASSLQAGLTEAFF. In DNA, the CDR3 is TGTGCCAGTAGCCTACAGGCCGGGTTAACTGAAGCTTTCTTT.